One TCR beta chain is described in this entry. No antigen is known for it. The record originates from a study of T cells in tuberculosis. Points from the study as a whole: The TCR-beta difference was not significant; alpha differences partly reflected length.

The CDR3 contains 10 residues. Trimming pared 4 bases from V and 10 bases from J, leaving 4 bases between. Germline V CDR1 and CDR2: SEHNR, FQNEAQ (reference sequence). Sequenced by immunoSEQ multiplex PCR; TCRdb stores in-frame clones only, minus some. The sample yields 25,000 to 35,000 clones, around 90% seen once. The gene calls are TRBV7-9 and TRBJ2-2; D is undetermined. The receptor comes from a donor between 10 and 35 years old with latent tuberculosis or without tuberculosis infection. The material sequenced was PBMCs. The CDR3 here is CASSSQELFF. Written as DNA, the CDR3 is TGTGCCAGCAGCTCCCAGGAGCTGTTTTTT.